The source of this T cell receptor beta chain is a study of blood T cell repertoires in COVID-19 (TCRdb year 2020). The study in broad terms: Samples covering the acute and convalescent phases of COVID-19 were provided by collaborators in the United States, Italy and Spain. Sample metadata almost always included a de-identified subject ID, COVID-19 status, age in years and sex. The dataset comprised deeply sampled blood TCRbeta repertoires from subjects exposed to, actively infected with, or recovered from COVID-19. The repertoires were made available in a free public database intended to serve as a resource for research on the immune response to SARS-CoV-2. Samples were obtained from the ongoing ImmuneRACE study (first 160 participants) and from about 1,300 subjects provided by 6 global collaborators. Where HLA class I and class II types were available, the types were taken from metadata supplied by the sample provider, not from assay-based typing. The material from the prospective study consisted of cDNA or gDNA derived from T cells, B-cell-depleted T cells, or PBMCs.

Participants in the prospective study were enrolled through a virtual design, were aged roughly 18 to 90 years, and lived in some 24 United States geographic areas. Cohort assignment in the prospective study relied on participant-reported clinical history from a screening survey and a study questionnaire. ImmuneRACE Cohort 3 recovered participants were defined by two consecutive negative NP/OP PCR tests, healthcare professional clearance, or symptom resolution. Mobile phlebotomists in the prospective study collected whole blood, serum and a nasopharyngeal or oropharyngeal swab from every participant. Additional blood draws and questionnaires over an approximately 2-month period could optionally be provided by prospective study participants. Blood samples from the prospective study were shipped frozen or at room temperature prior to DNA extraction. The germline V and J ends show losses of 4 bases and 1 base respectively, and no gene match explains 5 bases of the junction. Taken from cysteine to phenylalanine, the CDR3 has 16 residues. The read is trimmed to its CDR3 DNA, 48 bases read in frame from base 1. The germline V gene encodes CDR1 LNHDA and CDR2 SQIVND (reference sequence).

TCRbeta CDR3 regions were amplified from genomic DNA by means of the immunoSEQ Assay, a bias-controlled multiplex PCR. The authors' pipeline ran thus. Nucleated cell counts per sample were estimated from amplification of reference gene primers within the assay. Sequence reads were collapsed and filtered to measure the absolute abundance of every unique TCRbeta CDR3 rearrangement. For each sample, productive Simpson clonality was calculated by taking the square root of Simpson's diversity index across productive rearrangements. As stored in TCRdb, this immuneACCESS dataset retains in-frame rearrangements with V and J assigned. A fraction of the clones does not appear; measured against another copy, unresolved V genes explain less than half of the discrepancy, and the remainder lacks a known reason. That table is the source of V, J and clone size, and D and trimming were worked out from the DNA. The sample yields approximately 210,000 clones; 82% were counted once. The ten largest clonotypes hold about 3.2% of the sample.

Here is what the overall study found, with its caveats: The quantity of clinical and demographic metadata differed by source and by participant and was supplied without curation.

With respect to this clone: No antigen is known for it. Per-base quality was not reported, and no clone a single base away is much larger than it.

In this chain, TRBV19 is recombined with TRBJ2-3; 10 bases in between match TRBD2. The sample comprised PBMCs or T cells enriched from blood (not recorded which). This TCR was sampled from a woman aged 60-75 years who had recovered from COVID-19. The CDR3 amino acid sequence is: CASSTPGTSGTDTQYF. In nucleotide form, the sequence is TGTGCCAGTAGTACCCCCGGGACTAGCGGCACAGATACGCAGTATTTT.